These 29 T cell receptor beta chains originate from one sample sequenced in a study of T-cell reconstitution after alpha-beta-depleted transplantation in children. The library targeted TCRbeta and was prepared with unique molecular identifiers. TCRdb independently ran MiXCR on the PCR reads; one entry per CDR3 protein. The profile shows hundreds of thousands of distinct CDR3 sequences, over 10% of them singletons. The specimen was PBMCs, mostly from graft donor cells, collected 360 days after TCRalphabeta/CD19-depleted stem cell transplant. These receptors were collected from a male patient younger than 18 who had a stem cell transplant for acute myeloid leukemia, so the T cells may come from the graft donor.

This clonotype occurred a few times. The V and J genes are TRBV7-2 and TRBJ2-3; the match to TRBD2 covers 7 bases. The CDR3 has 17 amino acids. After removal of 5 bases from V and 0 bases from J, the junction contained 11 bases not matched to a gene. Germline CDR1 reads SGHTA; CDR2 reads FQGNSA. The CDR3 bases are TGTGCCAGCAGCCCATGGCCTAGCGGCCCTAGCACAGATACGCAGTATTTT. This encodes CASSPWPSGPSTDTQYF.

The CDR3 protein is CASSFQGLASDEQFF. CDR3 nucleotides: TGTGCCAGCAGTTTTCAGGGACTAGCATCGGATGAGCAGTTCTTC. The chain is built from TRBV28 and TRBJ2-1; 9 positions match TRBD2. Germline values: CDR1 MDHEN, CDR2 SYDVKM. This CDR3 is 15 amino acids long. With 3 bases clipped from V and 8 bases from J, the junction kept 8 bases outside the gene matches.

This clonotype was picked up a small number of times. The chain recombines TRBV7-3 with TRBJ2-1; no definite D call. The CDR3 totals 13 residues. Germline V CDR1 and CDR2: SGHTA, FQGTGA. V was shortened by 5 bases and J by 10 bases, with 15 bases between the two germline ends. Here the CDR3 DNA reads TGTGCCAGCAGCCCCCAACCGGACCTCGAGCAGTTCTTC. Translation gives CASSPQPDLEQFF.

The V and J genes are TRBV23-1 and TRBJ2-4, with TRBD2 matching 10 bases. TRBV23-1 is annotated as an ORF whose role is uncertain. This CDR3 spans 15 amino acids. V shed 4 bases, J shed 6 bases, and the junction held 6 bases outside the gene matches. CDR3 sequence (DNA): TGCGCCAGCAGTCTAGCGGGAGGACGGGGAAACATTCAGTACTTC. Encoded protein: CASSLAGGRGNIQYF.

This chain links TRBV20-1 with TRBJ2-5, with D perhaps TRBD2 (5 bases). CDR1 is DFQATT, CDR2 SNEGSKA, per germline (reference sequence). Deletions cut 3 bases from V and 1 base from J, with 15 bases between. The CDR3 consists of 15 residues. The CDR3 here is CSASRDYHFQETQYF. The CDR3 DNA reads as TGCAGTGCTAGCAGAGACTATCACTTCCAAGAGACCCAGTACTTC.

In this sample, this clonotype turned up many times. CDR3 sequence (DNA): TGTGCCAGCAGTTTAGGTTGGGTCGAGCAGTACTTC. This gives the protein CASSLGWVEQYF. The V gene is TRBV12-3 or TRBV12-4, the J gene TRBJ2-7; the D is unclear. The CDR3 loop spans 12 amino acids. Trimming took off 1 base at V and 6 bases at J, with 7 bases between the two ends.

This chain connects TRBV29-1 to TRBJ2-7; TRBD1 matches at 10 bases. The junction had 2 bases not matched to a gene; V was cut back by 6 bases and J by 0 bases. The CDR3 has 13 residues. Per germline, CDR1 SQVTM and CDR2 ANQGSEA. CDR3 in DNA: TGCAGCGTGGACAGGGGGAACTCCTACGAGCAGTACTTC. It is translated as CSVDRGNSYEQYF.

The chain uses TRBV10-3 and TRBJ1-1; D perhaps matches TRBD1 (5 bases). Germline V gene data show CDR1 as ENHRY and CDR2 as SYGVKD. V lost 10 bases, J lost 2 bases, and 14 bases lay in between. The CDR3 consists of 13 residues. CDR3 sequence reads: CANALGGNTEAFF. CDR3 DNA sequence: TGTGCCAACGCACTGGGGGGTAACACTGAAGCTTTCTTT.

This rearrangement joins TRBV6-2 or TRBV6-3 to TRBJ2-7, with a tentative D call TRBD1 (6 bases). The CDR3 has 15 residues. Germline V gives CDR1 MNHEY, CDR2 SVGEGT. Between the trimmed V and J ends, which lost 2 bases and 5 bases, there was a span of 16 bases. CDR3: CASSYLTGTRNEQYF. The CDR3 region has the DNA TGTGCCAGCAGTTACCTAACCGGGACAAGAAACGAGCAGTACTTC.

This clonotype was seen ten or more times. V gene TRBV29-1 combines with J gene TRBJ2-7; TRBD1 is a possible D gene (7 bases). The CDR3 loop spans 12 amino acids. Trimming removed 4 bases from V and 7 bases from J, with 14 bases in between. Germline CDR1 reads SQVTM; CDR2 reads ANQGSEA. This chain's CDR3 is CSVAGGSAEQYF. In nucleotides, the CDR3 is TGCAGCGTTGCAGGGGGGTCCGCGGAGCAGTACTTC.

This clonotype was seen more than once but under ten times. The chain couples TRBV5-1 to TRBJ2-1, with TRBD2 matching over 14 bases. The CDR3 extends over 15 amino acids. The junction had 6 bases not matched to a gene; V was cut back by 3 bases and J by 10 bases. Germline CDR1 SGHRS, CDR2 YFSETQ. As DNA, the CDR3 is TGCGCCAGCAGCTGGGGACTAGCGGGAGAGGGGGAGCAGTTCTTC. Its protein is CASSWGLAGEGEQFF.

In this sample, this clonotype turned up many times. The chain recombines TRBV12-3 or TRBV12-4 with TRBJ2-7; D possibly corresponds to TRBD2 (6 bases). The CDR3 spans 15 residues. The V gene lost 5 bases and the J gene lost 3 bases, with 17 bases spanning the gap. CDR3: CASSGLGGGGYEQYF. For the CDR3, the DNA is TGTGCCAGCAGTGGCTTGGGAGGAGGCGGCTACGAGCAGTACTTC.

This clonotype was observed at least ten times. The chain links TRBV29-1 to TRBJ1-2; 7 bases fit TRBD1. Germline V gene data show CDR1 as SQVTM and CDR2 as ANQGSEA. V gave up 5 bases and J gave up 4 bases; unmatched junction bases: 10. This CDR3 is 14 amino acids long. The CDR3 nucleotides are TGCAGCGTTCTCCGACAGGGAGGAGTCTATGGCTACACCTTC. Its translation is CSVLRQGGVYGYTF.

This clonotype came up many times. The chain combines TRBV7-8 with TRBJ1-2; D is uncertain. There are 14 residues in the CDR3. V lost 4 bases and J lost 0, with 9 bases in between. Per the germline V gene, CDR1 is SGHVS and CDR2 is FQNEAQ. CDR3 region: CASSSGQTNYGYTF. In DNA form, the CDR3 reads TGTGCCAGCAGCTCCGGCCAGACTAACTATGGCTACACCTTC.

This clonotype was observed a few times. This rearrangement joins TRBV20-1 to TRBJ2-1, with D perhaps TRBD2 (6 bases). CDR1 is DFQATT, CDR2 SNEGSKA, per germline (reference sequence). Trimming took 5 bases from V and 4 from J, leaving 15 bases between them. The CDR3 runs 14 residues. The CDR3 reads CSASRGLQYNEQFF. The CDR3 bases are TGCAGTGCTTCGAGGGGACTTCAATACAATGAGCAGTTCTTC.

This clonotype has ten or more counts. The CDR3 nucleotides read TGCGCCAGCAGCTTGGACAGGGAATACGAGCAGTACTTC. This sequence encodes CASSLDREYEQYF. V is TRBV5-1 and J is TRBJ2-7; a possible D gene is TRBD1 (6 bases). CDR1 is SGHRS and CDR2 is YFSETQ in the germline V gene. The CDR3 sequence is 13 residues long. V was cut by 0 bases and J by 4 bases, with 8 bases left in between.

This chain uses TRBV4-3 with TRBJ2-5, with a tentative D call TRBD2 (6 bases). This CDR3 is 16 amino acids long. CDR1 is LGHNA and CDR2 is YSLEER in the germline V gene. V was shortened by 0 bases and J by 2 bases, with 13 bases between the two germline ends. CDR3 bases: TGCGCCAGCAGCCAAGAGGGACTGGAACCTCAAGAGACCCAGTACTTC. This translates into CASSQEGLEPQETQYF.

This clonotype was recorded a few times. The chain joins TRBV5-6 to TRBJ2-3; D may be TRBD2 (6 bases). This CDR3 region has 16 residues. V was shortened by 1 base and J by 1 base, with 13 bases between the two germline ends. The germline V gene encodes CDR1 SGHDT and CDR2 YYEEEE. The CDR3 nucleotides read TGTGCCAGCAGCTTGCTCTTCGGAGGGGGCACAGATACGCAGTATTTT. Translating gives CASSLLFGGGTDTQYF. Complete variable domain (other parts from reference TRBV5-6 and TRBJ2-3): DAGVTQSPTHLIKTRGQQVTLRCSPKSGHDTVSWYQQALGQGPQFIFQYYEEEERQRGNFPDRFSGHQFPNYSSELNVNALLLGDSALYLCASSLLFGGGTDTQYFGPGTRLTVL.

The CDR3 reads CASMAALRTDTQYF. In DNA form, the CDR3 reads TGTGCCAGCATGGCGGCCCTCCGCACAGATACGCAGTATTTT. The rearrangement uses TRBV2 and TRBJ2-3; D remains ambiguous. This CDR3 spans 14 amino acids. The V and J ends lost 7 bases and 1 base respectively, with 12 bases between them. Per germline, CDR1 SNHLY and CDR2 FYNNEI.

This clonotype was observed a few times. The chain joins TRBV6-2 or TRBV6-3 to TRBJ1-5; the match to TRBD1 covers 7 bases. Unmatched junction bases numbered 7, after V lost 5 bases and J lost 6 bases. Germline CDR1 reads MNHEY; CDR2 reads SVGEGT. The CDR3 is 14 amino acids. The CDR3 region has the DNA TGTGCCAGCAGTGCAAACAGGGGAGGTCAGCCCCAGCATTTT. This sequence encodes CASSANRGGQPQHF.

The sample holds a few counts of this clonotype. The J gene is TRBJ2-5, the V gene TRBV27, with 10 bases matching TRBD1. Germline CDR1 is MNHEY and CDR2 is SMNVEV (reference sequence). The CDR3 runs 14 residues. V lost 4 bases, J lost 5 bases, and 4 bases stayed unmatched. Here the CDR3 reads CASSSGTGVETQYF. CDR3 in DNA: TGTGCCAGCAGTTCGGGGACAGGGGTTGAGACCCAGTACTTC.

This clonotype was observed many times. V and J are TRBV12-3 or TRBV12-4 and TRBJ2-1; TRBD2 aligns across 11 bases. J gave up 8 bases and V 4 bases, and 7 bases lay outside the gene matches. The CDR3 loop spans 15 amino acids. CDR3 sequence reads: CASSSRTSGPDEQFF. DNA of the CDR3: TGTGCCAGCAGTTCCCGGACTAGCGGGCCCGATGAGCAGTTCTTC.

The gene calls are TRBV27 and TRBJ2-3; 13 bases are shared with TRBD2. J lost 2 bases, V lost 2 bases, and 7 bases had no gene match. The CDR3 is made up of 18 amino acids. Germline V gene lookup returns CDR1 MNHEY and CDR2 SMNVEV (reference sequence). DNA for the CDR3: TGTGCCAGCAGTTTAGGACTAGCGGGAGATACCCCCACAGATACGCAGTATTTT. Protein: CASSLGLAGDTPTDTQYF.

In its sample, this clonotype was seen a few times. This chain links TRBV12-3 or TRBV12-4 with TRBJ2-5; TRBD2 aligns across 11 bases. The V segment lost 7 bases and the J segment 1 base; nucleotides outside the gene matches: 11. The CDR3 totals 17 residues. CDR3 sequence (DNA): TGTGCCAGCAATCTCATTCCGGGACTAGCGGTCCAAGAGACCCAGTACTTC. It is translated as CASNLIPGLAVQETQYF.

This clonotype was seen only a few times. J is TRBJ1-3 and V is TRBV20-1; D gene unclear. This CDR3 contains 13 residues. Germline-derived CDR1 and CDR2 are DFQATT and SNEGSKA (reference sequence). Trimming left V 7 bases short and J 0 bases short, with 10 bases between. CDR3 region: CSEDSGSGNTIYF. CDR3 DNA: TGCAGTGAAGACTCAGGCTCTGGAAACACCATATATTTT.

The chain is built from TRBV6-5 and TRBJ1-4; no clear D. From germline, CDR1 is MNHEY and CDR2 SVGAGI. The CDR3 sequence is 12 residues long. V lost 4 bases and J lost 0, with 0 bases in between. CDR3 sequence: CASSSTNEKLFF. CDR3 nucleotides: TGTGCCAGCAGTTCAACTAATGAAAAACTGTTTTTT.

In this sample, this clonotype turned up a few times. The chain is built from TRBV5-6 and TRBJ2-2; no clear D. CDR3 length equals 15 residues. Germline loops: CDR1 SGHDT, CDR2 YYEEEE. V was pared by 3 bases and J by 1 base, with 10 bases between. CDR3 nucleotide sequence: TGTGCCAGCAGCTATGTGACAAGGAACACCGGGGAGCTGTTTTTT. It is translated as CASSYVTRNTGELFF.

There are a few counts of this clonotype. The chain employs TRBV28 and TRBJ2-1; TRBD2 agrees at 7 bases. This CDR3 is built from 16 residues. Germline-derived CDR1 and CDR2 are MDHEN and SYDVKM. The V and J ends lost 4 bases and 5 bases, in that order; junction bases with no gene match: 11. The CDR3 protein is CASSWGGGRAHNEQFF. The CDR3 bases are TGTGCCAGCAGTTGGGGGGGGGGTAGGGCCCACAATGAGCAGTTCTTC. Filled out from reference TRBV28 and TRBJ2-1, the complete variable domain reads DVKVTQSSRYLVKRTGEKVFLECVQDMDHENMFWYRQDPGLGLRLIYFSYDVKMKEKGDIPEGYSVSREKKERFSLILESASTNQTSMYLCASSWGGGRAHNEQFFGPGTRLTVL.

This clonotype has ten or more counts. The CDR3 DNA reads as TGTGCCAGCAGCTTAATGGGACTCCGGGACCAAGAGACCCAGTACTTC. Residues: CASSLMGLRDQETQYF. The V call is TRBV11-2, the J call TRBJ2-5; D is perhaps TRBD2 (6 bases). CDR3 length equals 16 residues. Deletions cut 2 bases from V and 0 bases from J, with 13 bases between. Germline CDR1 reads SGHAT; CDR2 reads FQNNGV.